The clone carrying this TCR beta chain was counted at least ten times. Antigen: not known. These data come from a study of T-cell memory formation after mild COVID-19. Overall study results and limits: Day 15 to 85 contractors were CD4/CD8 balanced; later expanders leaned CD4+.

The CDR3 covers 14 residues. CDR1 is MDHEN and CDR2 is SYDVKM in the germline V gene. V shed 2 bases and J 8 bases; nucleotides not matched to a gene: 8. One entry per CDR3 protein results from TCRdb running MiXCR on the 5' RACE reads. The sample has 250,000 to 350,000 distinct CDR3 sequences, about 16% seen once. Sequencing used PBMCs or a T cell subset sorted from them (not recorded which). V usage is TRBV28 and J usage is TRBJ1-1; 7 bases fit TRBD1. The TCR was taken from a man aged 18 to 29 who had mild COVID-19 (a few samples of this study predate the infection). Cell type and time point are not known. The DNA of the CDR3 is TGTGCCAGCAGTTTAGGCGGGGACAGCGAGGAAGCTTTCTTT. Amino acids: CASSLGGDSEEAFF.